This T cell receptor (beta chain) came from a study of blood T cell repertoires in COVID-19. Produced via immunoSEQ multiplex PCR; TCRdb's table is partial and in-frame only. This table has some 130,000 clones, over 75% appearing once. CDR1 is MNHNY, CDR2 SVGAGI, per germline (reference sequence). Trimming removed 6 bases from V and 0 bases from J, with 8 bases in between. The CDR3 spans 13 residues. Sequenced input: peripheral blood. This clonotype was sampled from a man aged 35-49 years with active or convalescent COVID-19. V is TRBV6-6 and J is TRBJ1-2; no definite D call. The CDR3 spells CASRFTANYGYTF. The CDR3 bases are TGTGCCAGCAGATTTACAGCTAACTATGGCTACACCTTC.